Listed below are T cell receptor beta chains from one sample, sequenced in a study of T cell responses to AZD1222 COVID-19 vaccine. Profiling relied on immunoSEQ multiplex PCR, and the TCRdb table lists in-frame clones only, not all of them. Seen here are some 120,000 clones, approximately 88% observed once, and the top ten hold roughly 6.1%. The sequenced sample was peripheral blood, obtained 28 days after the second AZD1222 dose. The receptor set was obtained from an adult who received the AZD1222 COVID-19 vaccine. CDR3s include the opening cysteine and the closing phenylalanine or tryptophan. A D gene is named only where the DNA matches it firmly. Clone size, where shown, is once, few, many, or a class for clones that have expanded.

d_gene,v_gene,j_gene,abundance,CDR3aa,CDR3nt
-,TRBV28,TRBJ1-5,once,CASSPKTLLGQPQHF,TGTGCCAGCAGTCCTAAAACGTTATTGGGTCAGCCCCAGCATTTT
TRBD1,TRBV6-5,TRBJ2-3,once,CASSYSDRGGRDTQYF,TGTGCCAGCAGTTACTCAGACAGGGGGGGACGGGATACGCAGTATTTT
TRBD1,TRBV3-1/TRBV3-2,TRBJ1-6,-,CASSQELLAGGAMGSPLHF,TGTGCCAGCAGCCAAGAATTATTGGCAGGGGGCGCGATGGGATCACCCCTCCACTTT
TRBD2,TRBV19,TRBJ2-3,-,CASSMILAGLTDTQYF,TGTGCCAGTAGTATGATACTAGCGGGACTCACAGATACGCAGTATTTT
-,TRBV5-1,TRBJ1-2,-,CASSLDRNYGYTF,TGCGCCAGCAGCTTGGACAGGAACTATGGCTACACCTTC
TRBD1,TRBV6-5,TRBJ1-2,once,CASSYQGATGYTF,TGTGCCAGCAGTTATCAGGGGGCGACAGGCTACACCTTC
-,TRBV28,TRBJ1-3,once,CASSADRGGWSGNTIYF,TGTGCCAGCAGCGCGGACCGGGGGGGTTGGTCTGGAAACACCATATATTTT
-,TRBV24-1,TRBJ1-1,-,CATSDGVAAFF,TGTGCCACCAGTGATGGTGTGGCTGCTTTCTTT
TRBD2,TRBV4-2,TRBJ2-3,once,CASSPRTSGLTDTQYF,TGTGCCAGCAGCCCCCGGACTAGCGGACTCACAGATACGCAGTATTTT
TRBD2,TRBV11-3,TRBJ2-1,-,CASSWLAGAYNEQFF,TGTGCCAGCAGCTGGCTAGCGGGTGCCTACAATGAGCAGTTCTTC
-,TRBV6-5,TRBJ2-7,-,CASSYGTDYEQYF,TGTGCCAGCAGTTACGGGACGGACTACGAGCAGTACTTC
-,TRBV27,TRBJ2-7,once,CASSSPQGRSYEQYF,TGTGCCAGCAGTTCTCCACAGGGCCGGTCCTACGAGCAGTACTTC
-,TRBV7-9,TRBJ1-6,-,CASSLDAYNSPLHF,TGTGCCAGCAGCTTAGATGCCTATAATTCACCCCTCCACTTT
-,TRBV12-5,TRBJ2-7,-,CASGQTPSYEQYF,TGTGCTAGTGGTCAAACACCTTCCTACGAGCAGTACTTC
-,TRBV28,TRBJ2-7,-,CASREAYEQYF,TGTGCCAGCAGGGAAGCCTACGAGCAGTACTTC
-,TRBV6-5,TRBJ1-1,-,CASSYSLITEAFF,TGTGCCAGCAGTTACTCACTGATCACTGAAGCTTTCTTT
-,TRBV19,TRBJ2-1,-,CASSIWVGDEQFF,TGTGCCAGTAGTATATGGGTCGGGGATGAGCAGTTCTTC
TRBD2,TRBV11-3,TRBJ2-5,-,CASSLHGGTSGQETQYF,TGTGCCAGCAGCTTACACGGGGGGACTAGCGGACAAGAGACCCAGTACTTC
-,TRBV6-5,TRBJ1-2,-,CASSYDLGANYGYTF,TGTGCCAGCAGTTACGACCTCGGGGCTAACTATGGCTACACCTTC
-,TRBV2,TRBJ1-5,many,CASSEFGRGLGQPQHF,TGTGCCAGCAGTGAATTCGGTCGGGGTCTGGGTCAGCCCCAGCATTTT
TRBD2,TRBV10-3,TRBJ2-2,-,CAITGTTRGELFF,TGTGCCATCACCGGGACTACTCGAGGGGAGCTGTTTTTT
-,TRBV6-5,TRBJ2-7,-,CASTTSPDSPYEQYF,TGTGCCAGCACAACTTCTCCGGACAGCCCCTACGAGCAGTACTTC
-,TRBV3-1/TRBV3-2,TRBJ1-4,-,CASSQGSGEKLFF,TGTGCCAGCAGCCAAGGAAGTGGAGAAAAACTGTTTTTT
-,TRBV4-1,TRBJ1-4,-,CASSHPRARLLEKLFF,TGCGCCAGCAGCCACCCCCGGGCCCGATTATTAGAAAAACTGTTTTTT
-,TRBV6-5,TRBJ2-2,-,CASRDGANTGELFF,TGTGCCAGCAGGGACGGTGCGAACACCGGGGAGCTGTTTTTT
-,TRBV28,TRBJ1-5,-,CASSLTGPGRPQHF,TGTGCCAGCAGTTTAACCGGTCCGGGCAGGCCCCAGCATTTT
-,TRBV9,TRBJ2-7,-,CASSVAAGRNYEQYF,TGTGCCAGCAGCGTAGCGGCAGGAAGAAACTACGAGCAGTACTTC
TRBD1,TRBV19,TRBJ2-3,-,CASSINRDRETDTQYF,TGTGCCAGTAGTATAAATAGAGACAGGGAAACAGATACGCAGTATTTT
TRBD2,TRBV28,TRBJ2-4,-,CASTQLSGTSGKRGDIQYF,TGTGCCAGCACCCAACTCTCCGGGACTAGCGGGAAGAGAGGAGACATTCAGTACTTC
TRBD2,TRBV19,TRBJ2-5,-,CASSTATSSEETQYF,TGTGCCAGTAGTACGGCGACTAGCAGCGAAGAGACCCAGTACTTC
-,TRBV4-1,TRBJ2-7,once,CASSQVAQGISYEQYF,TGCGCCAGCAGCCAAGTTGCCCAGGGGATCTCCTACGAGCAGTACTTC
-,TRBV28,TRBJ1-1,-,CASSWERLNTEAFF,TGTGCCAGCAGTTGGGAACGGCTGAACACTGAAGCTTTCTTT
TRBD1,TRBV5-4,TRBJ1-2,few,CASSTNRGQNYGYTF,TGTGCCAGCAGCACCAACAGGGGGCAGAACTATGGCTACACCTTC
-,TRBV19,TRBJ1-1,-,CASSIGLRTEAFF,TGTGCCAGTAGTATAGGCCTCAGGACTGAAGCTTTCTTT
-,TRBV3-1/TRBV3-2,TRBJ1-6,-,CASSPSWGDSPLHF,TGTGCCAGCAGCCCTAGTTGGGGGGATTCACCCCTCCACTTT
TRBD1,TRBV28,TRBJ2-5,once,CASSPGGAGNGETQYF,TGTGCCAGCAGTCCAGGGGGCGCTGGCAACGGGGAGACCCAGTACTTC
-,TRBV5-1,TRBJ1-5,-,CASSSGDSNQPQHF,TGCGCCAGCAGCTCAGGGGATAGCAATCAGCCCCAGCATTTT
-,TRBV7-2,TRBJ1-5,-,CASSSTLGYQPQHF,TGTGCCAGCAGCTCGACCCTGGGCTATCAGCCCCAGCATTTT
-,TRBV7-2,TRBJ2-1,-,CASSLLAPGGYNEQFF,TGTGCCAGCAGCTTGCTAGCCCCCGGTGGGTACAATGAGCAGTTCTTC
-,TRBV29-1,TRBJ2-3,once,CSVGGPRTDTQYF,TGCAGCGTGGGGGGGCCACGGACAGATACGCAGTATTTT
-,TRBV29-1,TRBJ1-2,few,CSVGGPNYGYTF,TGCAGCGTTGGGGGGCCGAACTATGGCTACACCTTC
-,TRBV30,TRBJ1-6,once,CAWSYGSSYNSPLHF,TGTGCCTGGAGTTATGGGAGCTCCTATAATTCACCCCTCCACTTT
-,TRBV23-1,TRBJ1-2,-,CASSHLPRCGGPYGYTF,TGCGCCAGCAGTCATTTACCTAGGTGCGGGGGCCCCTATGGCTACACCTTC
-,TRBV9,TRBJ1-6,few,CASSAPGTWHLHF,TGTGCCAGCAGCGCCCCCGGGACTTGGCACCTCCACTTT
-,TRBV6-5,TRBJ2-5,-,CASSYSRVQTQYF,TGTGCCAGCAGTTACTCGAGGGTACAGACCCAGTACTTC
-,TRBV6-1,TRBJ1-6,-,CASSEVDSRLLNSPLHF,TGTGCCAGCAGTGAGGTCGACAGTCGACTACTCAATTCACCCCTCCACTTT
-,TRBV29-1,TRBJ2-5,-,CSVPPEPHTFRGLETQYF,TGCAGCGTTCCCCCTGAACCCCACACCTTTCGGGGGCTAGAGACCCAGTACTTC
TRBD1,TRBV5-1,TRBJ1-2,-,CASSGLGQGTYGYTF,TGCGCCAGCAGCGGACTGGGACAGGGGACCTATGGCTACACCTTC
TRBD2,TRBV24-1,TRBJ2-3,once,CATSDPVLAGSTDTQYF,TGTGCCACCAGTGATCCCGTTCTAGCGGGTAGCACAGATACGCAGTATTTT
TRBD1,TRBV18,TRBJ1-2,-,CASSPTGDVSDGYTF,TGTGCCAGCTCACCCACAGGGGATGTATCAGACGGCTACACCTTC
TRBD1,TRBV10-3,TRBJ1-2,-,CAISADRKDYGYTF,TGTGCCATCAGTGCGGACAGGAAGGACTATGGCTACACCTTC
-,TRBV19,TRBJ2-5,-,CASSVMVGETQYF,TGTGCCAGTAGTGTTATGGTGGGAGAGACCCAGTACTTC
-,TRBV5-1,TRBJ2-3,-,CASTQGGATDTQYF,TGCGCCAGCACCCAGGGGGGGGCCACAGATACGCAGTATTTT
-,TRBV6-5,TRBJ2-2,-,CASSYSDGEYRGELFF,TGTGCCAGCAGTTACTCGGACGGGGAGTATCGGGGGGAGCTGTTTTTT
TRBD2,TRBV6-5,TRBJ2-3,-,CASRGSGGTTDTQYF,TGTGCCAGCAGGGGTAGCGGGGGCACAACAGATACGCAGTATTTT
-,TRBV11-3,TRBJ2-1,-,CASSSPGVRVQFF,TGTGCCAGCAGCTCCCCGGGAGTTCGGGTGCAGTTCTTC
TRBD1,TRBV5-1,TRBJ1-1,-,CASSAGQGEAEAFF,TGCGCCAGCAGCGCCGGACAGGGGGAGGCTGAAGCTTTCTTT
-,TRBV29-1,TRBJ2-2,-,CSATSPGELFF,TGCAGCGCCACGTCCCCGGGGGAGCTGTTTTTT